Reported below is one T cell receptor (beta chain). This clonotype was detected only a few times. Its target antigen remains unknown. Base qualities are missing; no much larger clone stands one base away. There are 13 amino acids in the CDR3, from cysteine to phenylalanine inclusive. The read is trimmed to its CDR3 DNA, 39 bases read in frame from base 1. The germline V gene (reference sequence) provides CDR1 DFQATT and CDR2 SNEGSKA. The V end loses 5 bases and the J end loses 0 bases, and a stretch of 8 bases separates them. These data belong to a study of T-cell reconstitution after alpha-beta-depleted transplantation in children listed by TCRdb under 2016. Background on the whole study: Using TCR repertoire profiling, the study followed T-cell immune reconstitution in a quantitative way in children after TCRalphabeta/CD19-depleted allogeneic hematopoietic cell transplantation. Here is what the overall study found, with its caveats: The apparently early recovery of alphabetaT-cell counts about two months after transplant reportedly depended on only several hundred rapidly expanded clones that came from non-depleted graft cells. The frequencies of hyperexpanded clones fell over the following months, and after one year, T-cell counts and TCRbeta diversity were mostly attributed to newly produced T cells. In some patients, high TCRbeta diversity at day 60 was attributed to recipient T cells and intrathymic progenitors that had survived conditioning.

The library was generated by PCR. The run used an Illumina HiSeq 2500. TCR libraries were prepared with molecular barcoding, using unique molecular identifiers to normalize TCRbeta repertoire quantification. TCRdb trimmed the raw reads at Q25, called clones with MiXCR and kept productive beta chains. For every CDR3 protein sequence, its rows merge into one entry that carries the most common genes and DNA. This sample has over 850 distinct CDR3 sequences in its table, and less than 75% of those were observed once. The ten largest account for more than 70% of the sample. Sample time point, as interpreted from the label and publication: day 60 (about 2 months) after transplantation. This specimen's treatment or condition label, per the study, means: allogeneic hematopoietic cell transplantation with graft depleted of TCRalphabeta T cells and CD19 B cells. The children who served as transplant recipients had been given grafts of TCRalphabeta/CD19-depleted allogeneic hematopoietic cells.

In this chain, TRBV20-1 is recombined with TRBJ1-5; the D gene cannot be resolved reliably. This receptor was identified in a male patient between 2 and 10 years old who had a stem cell transplant for acute lymphoblastic leukemia, so the T cells may come from the graft donor. The sample here was PBMCs, mostly from graft donor cells, taken 60 days after TCRalphabeta/CD19-depleted stem cell transplant. The DNA is TGCAGTGCTTTCCTTTATAGCAATCAGCCCCAGCATTTT. Its translation is CSAFLYSNQPQHF.